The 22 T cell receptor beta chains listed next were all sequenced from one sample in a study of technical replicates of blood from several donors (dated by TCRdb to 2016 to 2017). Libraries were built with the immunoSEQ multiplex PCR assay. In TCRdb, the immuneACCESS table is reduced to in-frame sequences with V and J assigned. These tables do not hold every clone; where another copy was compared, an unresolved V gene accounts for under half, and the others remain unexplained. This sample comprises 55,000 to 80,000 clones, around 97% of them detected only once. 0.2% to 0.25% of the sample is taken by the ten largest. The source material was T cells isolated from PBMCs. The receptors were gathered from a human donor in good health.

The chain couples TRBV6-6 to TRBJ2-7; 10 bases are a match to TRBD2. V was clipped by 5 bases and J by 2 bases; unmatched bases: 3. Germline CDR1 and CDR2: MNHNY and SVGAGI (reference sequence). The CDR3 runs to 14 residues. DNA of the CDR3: TGTGCCAGCAGTCATCTAGCGGGAGCCTACGAGCAGTACTTC. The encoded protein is CASSHLAGAYEQYF.

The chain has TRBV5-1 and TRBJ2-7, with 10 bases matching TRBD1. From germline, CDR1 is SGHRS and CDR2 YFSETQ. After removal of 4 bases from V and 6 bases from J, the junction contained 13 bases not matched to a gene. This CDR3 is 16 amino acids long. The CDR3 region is CASSDETGTGAGEQYF. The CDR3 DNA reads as TGCGCCAGCAGCGACGAGACCGGGACAGGGGCAGGCGAGCAGTACTTC.

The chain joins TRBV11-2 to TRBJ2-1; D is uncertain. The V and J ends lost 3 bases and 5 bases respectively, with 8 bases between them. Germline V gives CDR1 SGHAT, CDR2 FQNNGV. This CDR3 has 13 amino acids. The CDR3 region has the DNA TGTGCCAGCAGCTTCGGTCTTAACAATGAGCAGTTCTTC. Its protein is CASSFGLNNEQFF.

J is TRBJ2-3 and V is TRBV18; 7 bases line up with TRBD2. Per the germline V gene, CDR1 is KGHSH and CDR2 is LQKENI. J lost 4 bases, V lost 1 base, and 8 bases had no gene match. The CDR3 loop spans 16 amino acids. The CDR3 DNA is TGTGCCAGCTCACCACTCCAGCGGGGTGGAGCAGATACGCAGTATTTT. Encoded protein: CASSPLQRGGADTQYF.

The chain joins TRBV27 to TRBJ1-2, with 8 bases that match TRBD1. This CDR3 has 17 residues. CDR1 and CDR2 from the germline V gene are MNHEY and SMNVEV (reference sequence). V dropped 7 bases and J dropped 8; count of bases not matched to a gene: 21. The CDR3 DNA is TGTGCCAGCATCCCCTTCTGGACAGGGTCCCTAAAGGGCGGCTACACCTTC. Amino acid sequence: CASIPFWTGSLKGGYTF.

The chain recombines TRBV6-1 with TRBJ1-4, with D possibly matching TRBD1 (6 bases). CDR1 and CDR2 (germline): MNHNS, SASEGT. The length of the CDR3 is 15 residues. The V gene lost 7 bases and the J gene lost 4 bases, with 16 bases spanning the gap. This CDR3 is CASTITGYLNEKLFF. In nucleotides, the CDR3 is TGTGCCAGCACCATTACAGGGTACCTTAATGAAAAACTGTTTTTT.

Here the CDR3 reads CASSLPLAQSTDTQYF. The DNA for the CDR3 is TGTGCCAGTAGTCTCCCCCTAGCGCAGAGCACAGATACGCAGTATTTT. The chain has TRBV19 and TRBJ2-3; perhaps TRBD2 as D (6 bases). The CDR3 covers 16 residues. The germline CDR1 and CDR2 sequences are LNHDA and SQIVND (reference sequence). Trimming took off 5 bases at V and 0 bases at J, with 15 bases between the two ends.

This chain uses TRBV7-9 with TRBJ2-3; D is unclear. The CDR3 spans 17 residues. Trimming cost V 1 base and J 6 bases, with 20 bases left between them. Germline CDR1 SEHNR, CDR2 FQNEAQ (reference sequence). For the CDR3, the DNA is TGTGCCAGCAGCTTAGTCCCACCCCAGCCGGCCGGGGATACGCAGTATTTT. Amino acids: CASSLVPPQPAGDTQYF.

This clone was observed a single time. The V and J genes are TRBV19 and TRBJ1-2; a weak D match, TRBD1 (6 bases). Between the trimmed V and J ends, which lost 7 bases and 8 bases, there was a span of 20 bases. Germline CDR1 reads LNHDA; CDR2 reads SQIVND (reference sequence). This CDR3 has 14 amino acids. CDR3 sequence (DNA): TGTGCCAGTAAGAGAGTTGGTACAGGGTTAGGCTACACCTTC. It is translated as CASKRVGTGLGYTF.

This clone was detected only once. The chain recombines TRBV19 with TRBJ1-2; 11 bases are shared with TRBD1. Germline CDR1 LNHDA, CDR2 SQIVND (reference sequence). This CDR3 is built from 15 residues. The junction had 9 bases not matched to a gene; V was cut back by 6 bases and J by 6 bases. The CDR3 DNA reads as TGTGCCAGTAGACAACCGGGACAGGGGGATGATGGCTACACCTTC. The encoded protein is CASRQPGQGDDGYTF.

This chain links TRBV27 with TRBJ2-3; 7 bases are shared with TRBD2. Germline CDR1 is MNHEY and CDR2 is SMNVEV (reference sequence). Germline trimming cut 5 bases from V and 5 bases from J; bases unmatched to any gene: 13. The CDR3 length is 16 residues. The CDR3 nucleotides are TGTGCCAGCAGTCCGCAGAAGGCGGGAGAAGAAGATACGCAGTATTTT. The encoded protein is CASSPQKAGEEDTQYF.

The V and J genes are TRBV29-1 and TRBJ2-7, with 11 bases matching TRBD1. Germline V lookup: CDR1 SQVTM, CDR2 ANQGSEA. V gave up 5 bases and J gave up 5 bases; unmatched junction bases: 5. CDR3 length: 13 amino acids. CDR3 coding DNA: TGCAGCGTTACGGACAGGGGGCGCAACGAGCAGTACTTC. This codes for CSVTDRGRNEQYF.

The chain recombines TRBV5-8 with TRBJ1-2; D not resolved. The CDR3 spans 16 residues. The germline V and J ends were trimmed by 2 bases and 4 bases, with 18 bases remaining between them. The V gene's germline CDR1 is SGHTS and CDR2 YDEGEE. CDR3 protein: CASSFSSVGGLYGYTF. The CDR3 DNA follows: TGTGCCAGCAGCTTCTCCTCTGTCGGCGGACTCTATGGCTACACCTTC.

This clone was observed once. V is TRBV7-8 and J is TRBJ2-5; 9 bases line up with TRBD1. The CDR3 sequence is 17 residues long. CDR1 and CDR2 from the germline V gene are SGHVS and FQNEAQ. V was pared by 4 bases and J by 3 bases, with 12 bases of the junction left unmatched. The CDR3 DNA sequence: TGTGCCAGCAGCTCAGGGGAATGGACAGGGGCTGAAGAGACCCAGTACTTC. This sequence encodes CASSSGEWTGAEETQYF.

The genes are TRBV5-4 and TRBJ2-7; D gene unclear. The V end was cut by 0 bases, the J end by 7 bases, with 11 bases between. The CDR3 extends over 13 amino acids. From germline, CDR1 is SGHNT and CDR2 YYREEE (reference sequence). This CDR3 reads CASSLAEVREQYF. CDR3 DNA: TGTGCCAGCAGCTTGGCCGAGGTTCGGGAGCAGTACTTC.

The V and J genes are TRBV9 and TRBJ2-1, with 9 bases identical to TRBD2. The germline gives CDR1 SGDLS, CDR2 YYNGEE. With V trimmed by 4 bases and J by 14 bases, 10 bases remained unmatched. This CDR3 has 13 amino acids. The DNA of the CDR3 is TGTGCCAGCAGCCCCGAGGGGCGGGGGGGCGAGTTCTTC. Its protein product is CASSPEGRGGEFF.

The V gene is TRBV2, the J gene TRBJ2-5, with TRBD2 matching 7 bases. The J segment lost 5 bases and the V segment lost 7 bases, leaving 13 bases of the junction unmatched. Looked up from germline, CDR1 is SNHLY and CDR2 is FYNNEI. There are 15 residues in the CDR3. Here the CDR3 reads CASITGGGPGETQYF. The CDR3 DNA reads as TGTGCCAGCATCACGGGAGGTGGCCCGGGGGAGACCCAGTACTTC.

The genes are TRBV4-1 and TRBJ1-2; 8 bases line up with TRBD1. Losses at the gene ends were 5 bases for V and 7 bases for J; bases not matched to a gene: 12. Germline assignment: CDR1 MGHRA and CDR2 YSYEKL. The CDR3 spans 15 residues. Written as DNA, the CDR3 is TGCGCCAGCAGCACCCGACAGGGGCGACGAAGTGGCTACACCTTC. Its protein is CASSTRQGRRSGYTF.

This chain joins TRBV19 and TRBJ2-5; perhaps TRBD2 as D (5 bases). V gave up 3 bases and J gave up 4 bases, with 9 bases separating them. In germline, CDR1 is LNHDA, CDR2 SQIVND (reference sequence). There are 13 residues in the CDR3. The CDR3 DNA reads TGTGCCAGTAGTATTACTAGGTTAGAGACCCAGTACTTC. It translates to CASSITRLETQYF.

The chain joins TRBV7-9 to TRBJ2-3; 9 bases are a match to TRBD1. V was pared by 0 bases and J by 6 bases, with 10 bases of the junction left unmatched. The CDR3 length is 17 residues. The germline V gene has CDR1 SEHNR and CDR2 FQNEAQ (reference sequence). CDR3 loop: CASSLASTQGAYDTQYF. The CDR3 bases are TGTGCCAGCAGCTTAGCATCCACACAGGGGGCATATGATACGCAGTATTTT.

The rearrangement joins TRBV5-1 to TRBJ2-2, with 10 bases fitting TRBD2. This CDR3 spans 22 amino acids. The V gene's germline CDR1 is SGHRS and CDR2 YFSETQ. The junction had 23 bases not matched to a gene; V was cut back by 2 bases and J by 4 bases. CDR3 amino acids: CASSFLAGARSPTRTLTGELFF. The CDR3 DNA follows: TGCGCCAGCAGCTTCCTAGCGGGGGCGAGATCTCCGACCCGAACACTCACCGGGGAGCTGTTTTTT.

The CDR3 reads CARGRDIATNEKLFF. CDR3 nucleotides: TGTGCCAGGGGACGGGACATTGCAACTAATGAAAAACTGTTTTTT. This chain links TRBV19 with TRBJ1-4; D might be TRBD1 (6 bases). There are 15 residues in the CDR3. Looked up from germline, CDR1 is LNHDA and CDR2 is SQIVND (reference sequence). Trimming shortened V by 9 bases and J by 0 bases, and 14 bases separated the two germline ends.